The 16 T cell receptor beta chains reported below all come from one sample, sequenced in a study of blood T cells in healthy people across ages. For the second PCR, which ran for about 6 to 11 cycles, a sample-barcoded 5' primer and a J-beta primer mix were used. One entry per CDR3 protein, called by TCRdb with MiXCR from the 5' RACE reads. The data show 850,000 to 1,000,000 distinct CDR3 sequences, approximately 49% seen once. Sequencing was carried out using blood. These receptors were collected from a young man in good health.

This clonotype was counted between two and nine times. This chain uses TRBV13 with TRBJ2-7, with TRBD2 matching over 10 bases. The CDR3 is 14 amino acids. J lost 1 base, V lost 5 bases, and 2 bases had no gene match. CDR1 and CDR2 from the germline V gene are PRHDT and FYEKMQ (reference sequence). For the CDR3, the DNA is TGTGCCAGCAGCACGGGACTAGCGTCCTACGAGCAGTACTTC. Protein product: CASSTGLASYEQYF. Together with reference TRBV13 and TRBJ2-7, the CDR3 gives the full variable domain: AAGVIQSPRHLIKEKRETATLKCYPIPRHDTVYWYQQGPGQDPQFLISFYEKMQSDKGSIPDRFSAQQFSDYHSELNMSSLELGDSALYFCASSTGLASYEQYFGPGTRLTVT.

The V call is TRBV12-3 or TRBV12-4, the J call TRBJ2-3; TRBD2 agrees at 7 bases. Unmatched junction bases numbered 5, after V lost 0 bases and J lost 2 bases. This CDR3 spans 16 amino acids. The CDR3 sequence: CASSLAASGFTDTQYF. CDR3 DNA: TGTGCCAGCAGTTTAGCGGCTAGCGGCTTCACAGATACGCAGTATTTT.

This clonotype appeared a few times. The chain uses TRBV12-3 or TRBV12-4 and TRBJ1-6; 9 bases map to TRBD1. The CDR3 spans 14 residues. V shed 4 bases and J 6 bases; nucleotides not matched to a gene: 1. The DNA for the CDR3 is TGTGCCAGCAGTTCGACAGGGGGTAATTCACCCCTCCACTTT. It specifies CASSSTGGNSPLHF.

This clonotype has just a few counts. This rearrangement joins TRBV29-1 to TRBJ2-7; 7 bases map to TRBD1. The CDR3 covers 14 residues. V lost 6 bases and J lost 3; bases outside the gene matches: 11. Per germline, CDR1 SQVTM and CDR2 ANQGSEA. The CDR3 DNA follows: TGCAGCGTAATTCTAGGGGACAGTTACTACGAGCAGTACTTC. Translating gives CSVILGDSYYEQYF.

This clonotype has only a few counts. The chain uses TRBV20-1 and TRBJ1-2; the D is unclear. The V gene's germline CDR1 is DFQATT and CDR2 SNEGSKA (reference sequence). The V end lost 4 bases, the J end lost 0 bases, and 6 bases lay between the germline ends. This CDR3 contains 12 residues. The CDR3 reads CSATETNYGYTF. The CDR3 DNA sequence: TGCAGTGCTACCGAAACTAACTATGGCTACACCTTC.

The V and J genes are TRBV15 and TRBJ2-3; D uncertain. The germline V gene has CDR1 LNHNV and CDR2 YYDKDF (reference sequence). Trimming removed 0 bases from V and 0 bases from J, with 10 bases in between. This CDR3 region has 16 residues. This CDR3 is CATSRDASTSTDTQYF. CDR3 nucleotides: TGTGCCACCAGCAGAGACGCCAGCACTAGCACAGATACGCAGTATTTT.

V is TRBV24-1 and J is TRBJ2-3; D remains ambiguous. The CDR3 sequence is 15 residues long. The V end was cut by 4 bases, the J end by 0 bases, with 10 bases between. Looked up from germline, CDR1 is KGHDR and CDR2 is SFDVKD. The CDR3 DNA is TGTGCCACCAGTGAGGCCCACTCCAGCACAGATACGCAGTATTTT. This gives the protein CATSEAHSSTDTQYF.

This clonotype occurred a few times. The CDR3 bases are TGTGCCAGCAGCCCAGGGGACTATCAGCCCCAGCATTTT. This sequence encodes CASSPGDYQPQHF. The V and J genes are TRBV6-1 and TRBJ1-5, with D tentatively TRBD1 (6 bases). Trimming removed 6 bases at V and 5 bases at J, with 11 bases between. Germline lookup yields CDR1 MNHNS and CDR2 SASEGT. CDR3 length: 13 amino acids.

This chain uses TRBV6-2 or TRBV6-3 with TRBJ1-1, with a possible D match to TRBD1 (5 bases). Germline CDR1 and CDR2: MNHEY and SVGEGT. The CDR3 is 15 amino acids. V was cut by 8 bases and J by 4 bases, with 20 bases left in between. The CDR3: CASEASETVGTEAFF. As DNA, the CDR3 is TGTGCCAGCGAAGCTTCCGAGACAGTGGGCACTGAAGCTTTCTTT.

The CDR3 DNA reads as TGCAGTGCTAATAGGGGAGAGGCTGGCTACACCTTC. Protein sequence: CSANRGEAGYTF. The chain recombines TRBV20-1 with TRBJ1-2; D possibly corresponds to TRBD1 (5 bases). V lost 4 bases, J lost 7 bases, and 13 bases lay in between. CDR3 length: 12 amino acids. Per germline, CDR1 DFQATT and CDR2 SNEGSKA (reference sequence).

The chain carries TRBV6-2 or TRBV6-3 and TRBJ2-7, with D hard to call. Germline V gene data show CDR1 as MNHEY and CDR2 as SVGEGT. The CDR3 contains 13 residues. The V end lost 0 bases, the J end lost 3 bases, and 6 bases lay between the germline ends. This CDR3 reads CASSYSNVYEQYF. In DNA, the CDR3 is TGTGCCAGCAGTTACTCGAACGTCTACGAGCAGTACTTC.

This clonotype was recorded many times. The chain recombines TRBV2 with TRBJ1-6; TRBD1 aligns across 8 bases. Germline trimming cut 4 bases from V and 4 bases from J; bases unmatched to any gene: 3. Germline loops: CDR1 SNHLY, CDR2 FYNNEI. The CDR3 sequence is 15 residues long. This CDR3 is CASSGRQGYNSPLHF. Written as DNA, the CDR3 is TGTGCCAGCAGTGGGAGACAGGGGTATAATTCACCCCTCCACTTT.

The V gene is TRBV15, the J gene TRBJ2-7; D might be TRBD1 (5 bases). Germline CDR1 is LNHNV and CDR2 is YYDKDF (reference sequence). This CDR3 comprises 14 residues. V lost 1 base to trimming and J lost 7 bases, with 14 bases between them. The CDR3 loop is CATSRGKGNNEQYF. CDR3 coding DNA: TGTGCCACCAGCAGAGGCAAGGGGAACAATGAGCAGTACTTC.

The CDR3 coding sequence is TGCAGTGCTGGGAGCGGACGCACCTACAATGAGCAGTTCTTC. As protein: CSAGSGRTYNEQFF. The chain employs TRBV20-1 and TRBJ2-1, with D possibly matching TRBD2 (5 bases). The CDR3 runs 14 residues. CDR1 is DFQATT and CDR2 is SNEGSKA in the germline V gene (reference sequence). V gave up 5 bases and J gave up 2 bases, with 13 bases separating them.

The chain joins TRBV4-1 to TRBJ2-1; D gene ambiguous. The CDR3 consists of 15 residues. V lost 5 bases and J 4 bases, leaving 15 bases between the germline ends. CDR1 and CDR2 from the germline V gene are MGHRA and YSYEKL. The CDR3 sequence is CASSDTVTEYNEQFF. DNA for the CDR3: TGCGCCAGCAGCGACACGGTAACGGAGTACAATGAGCAGTTCTTC.

This clonotype was counted between two and nine times. The chain joins TRBV29-1 to TRBJ2-5; 7 bases match TRBD2. The DNA end lines up better with TRBJ2-7; the J call may be wrong. The germline gives CDR1 SQVTM, CDR2 ANQGSEA. CDR3 size: 15 residues. CDR3 amino acids: CSVEDQRGGGYEQYF. The DNA of the CDR3 is TGCAGCGTTGAAGACCAGCGGGGAGGTGGGTACGAGCAGTACTTC.